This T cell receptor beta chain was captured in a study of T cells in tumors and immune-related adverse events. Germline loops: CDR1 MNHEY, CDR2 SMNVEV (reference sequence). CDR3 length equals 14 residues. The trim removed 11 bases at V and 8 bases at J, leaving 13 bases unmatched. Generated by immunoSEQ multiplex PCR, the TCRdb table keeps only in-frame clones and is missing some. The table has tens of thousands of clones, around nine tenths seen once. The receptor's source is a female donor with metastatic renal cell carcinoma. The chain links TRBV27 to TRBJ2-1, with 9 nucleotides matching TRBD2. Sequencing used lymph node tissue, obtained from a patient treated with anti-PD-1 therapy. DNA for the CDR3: TGTGCCGTTTCTTCGCGGGAGGGCCGGGATGAGCAGTTCTTC. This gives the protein CAVSSREGRDEQFF.